Each of the 16 T cell receptor beta chains below was sequenced from the same sample in a study of long-term antiretroviral therapy in people with HIV (dated by TCRdb to about 2022). Sequencing of the TRB variable region was done with the immunoSEQ hsTCRB v3.0 assay at survey level resolution. As stored in TCRdb, this immuneACCESS dataset retains in-frame rearrangements with V and J assigned. A fraction of the clones does not appear; measured against another copy, unresolved V genes explain less than half of the discrepancy, and the remainder lacks a known reason. The sample records about 43,000 clones, 94% of which are singletons. 2% to 2.5% of the sample is taken by the ten largest. The sample was unsorted PBMCs, taken about 9 years after starting antiretroviral therapy. The receptors here all came from a man aged 25 to 40 with HIV.

The count of this clone is one. The gene calls are TRBV4-2 and TRBJ1-1, with D possibly being TRBD1 (6 bases). The V gene lost 0 bases and the J gene lost 2 bases, with 16 bases spanning the gap. Germline CDR1 and CDR2: LGHNA and YNFKEQ. The CDR3 is made up of 17 amino acids. The DNA of the CDR3 is TGTGCCAGCAGCCAAGATCTAATGGGGGGCGTTAACACTGAAGCTTTCTTT. Protein sequence: CASSQDLMGGVNTEAFF.

The genes are TRBV27 and TRBJ2-3, with 8 bases identical to TRBD2. Germline V gene lookup returns CDR1 MNHEY and CDR2 SMNVEV (reference sequence). Unmatched junction bases numbered 5, after V lost 2 bases and J lost 1 base. The CDR3 runs 16 residues. The CDR3 bases are TGTGCCAGCAGTTTAAATCCAGCGGGGGGCACAGATACGCAGTATTTT. This translates into CASSLNPAGGTDTQYF.

CDR3 bases: TGTGCCAGCAGCGTAAATGGGGGAGCTAACTATGGCTACACCTTC. Translated: CASSVNGGANYGYTF. The rearrangement uses TRBV9 and TRBJ1-2; the D gene is possibly TRBD1 (5 bases). V was clipped by 1 base and J by 0 bases, with 10 bases between them. CDR1 is SGDLS, CDR2 YYNGEE, per germline. The CDR3 is 15 residues long. The variable domain in full, with the rest retrieved from reference TRBV9 and TRBJ1-2, is DSGVTQTPKHLITATGQRVTLRCSPRSGDLSVYWYQQSLDQGLQFLIQYYNGEERAKGNILERFSAQQFPDLHSELNLSSLELGDSALYFCASSVNGGANYGYTFGSGTRLTVV.

The genes are TRBV5-1 and TRBJ1-2; 7 nucleotides agree with TRBD1. V dropped 1 base and J dropped 8; count of bases not matched to a gene: 14. The CDR3 consists of 16 residues. In germline, CDR1 is SGHRS, CDR2 YFSETQ. Here the CDR3 reads CASSLTTGHNIEGYTF. The CDR3 bases are TGCGCCAGCAGCTTGACGACAGGGCATAACATAGAGGGCTACACCTTC.

The rearrangement uses TRBV5-1 and TRBJ2-7; TRBD1 matches 7 bases. The V segment lost 0 bases and the J segment 4 bases; nucleotides outside the gene matches: 4. The CDR3 is made up of 14 amino acids. Germline-derived CDR1 and CDR2 are SGHRS and YFSETQ. The CDR3 DNA follows: TGCGCCAGCAGCTTGGGACAGGGAGCTTACGAGCAGTACGTC. Its protein product is CASSLGQGAYEQYV.

The chain joins TRBV6-1 to TRBJ1-1; tentative D call: TRBD1 (5 bases). The CDR3 covers 16 residues. V dropped 4 bases and J dropped 0 bases, with 15 bases sitting between them. Germline V gene data show CDR1 as MNHNS and CDR2 as SASEGT. The CDR3 nucleotides are TGTGCCAGCAGTGTTAATAGCCGGGGCTTGAACACTGAAGCTTTCTTT. Amino acids: CASSVNSRGLNTEAFF.

In regard to this clone: Other nucleotide sequences from this sample produce the same CDR3. The V call is TRBV7-3, the J call TRBJ1-1; D ambiguous. Trimming took 5 bases from V and 0 from J, leaving 7 bases between them. The CDR3 has 13 amino acids. Germline V lookup: CDR1 SGHTA, CDR2 FQGTGA. The CDR3 loop is CASSLTVNTEAFF. CDR3 DNA sequence: TGTGCCAGCAGCCTGACGGTGAACACTGAAGCTTTCTTT.

CDR3 sequence reads: CASSEYAVSNTEAFF. The CDR3 nucleotides are TGTGCCAGCAGTGAATATGCAGTATCGAACACTGAAGCTTTCTTT. The chain joins TRBV6-1 to TRBJ1-1; D call uncertain. Deletions cut 2 bases from V and 1 base from J, with 11 bases between. The CDR3 is 15 amino acids. Germline V gene sequence: CDR1 MNHNS, CDR2 SASEGT.

The chain recombines TRBV29-1 with TRBJ2-3; D possibly corresponds to TRBD2 (6 bases). This CDR3 is built from 14 residues. V was clipped by 6 bases and J by 5 bases, with 18 bases between them. The germline V gene encodes CDR1 SQVTM and CDR2 ANQGSEA. CDR3 loop: CSVCPSSEGDTQYF. The DNA for the CDR3 is TGCAGCGTATGCCCCTCTAGCGAAGGAGATACGCAGTATTTT.

This sequence joins TRBV5-1 and TRBJ1-1, with D perhaps matching TRBD1 (5 bases). In germline, CDR1 is SGHRS, CDR2 YFSETQ. The CDR3 has 15 amino acids. The germline V and J ends were trimmed by 0 bases and 1 base, with 10 bases remaining between them. In nucleotides, the CDR3 is TGCGCCAGCAGCTTGGGGGGCGGGGGGAACACTGAAGCTTTCTTT. The encoded protein is CASSLGGGGNTEAFF.

The chain couples TRBV5-1 to TRBJ2-7; 9 bases map to TRBD1. The junction had 9 bases not matched to a gene; V was cut back by 4 bases and J by 1 base. The CDR3 totals 16 residues. The germline CDR1 and CDR2 sequences are SGHRS and YFSETQ. The DNA for the CDR3 is TGCGCCAGCAGCCCCTTAGCCGGGACAGGGTCCTACGAGCAGTACTTC. Amino acid sequence: CASSPLAGTGSYEQYF.

The chain uses TRBV28 and TRBJ2-3; TRBD1 agrees at 8 bases. V dropped 4 bases and J dropped 5; count of bases not matched to a gene: 11. Germline CDR1 MDHEN, CDR2 SYDVKM. The CDR3 sequence is 16 residues long. The DNA for the CDR3 is TGTGCCAGCAGTTCGGGGAGACAGGGGTGGAAAGATACGCAGTATTTT. This translates into CASSSGRQGWKDTQYF.

The V call is TRBV29-1, the J call TRBJ1-2; tentative D call: TRBD1 (5 bases). The V gene lost 4 bases and the J gene lost 8 bases, with 11 bases spanning the gap. The CDR3 sequence is 11 residues long. In germline, CDR1 is SQVTM, CDR2 ANQGSEA. CDR3: CSVGEGLGYTF. The CDR3 DNA reads as TGCAGCGTTGGGGAGGGGTTGGGCTACACCTTC.

J is TRBJ2-1 and V is TRBV7-3; TRBD2 matches 10 bases. With V trimmed by 5 bases and J by 3 bases, 4 bases remained unmatched. The CDR3 has 15 residues. Germline CDR1 reads SGHTA; CDR2 reads FQGTGA. CDR3 region: CASSPGTSVYNEQFF. The CDR3 bases are TGTGCCAGCAGCCCCGGGACTAGCGTCTACAATGAGCAGTTCTTC. Full variable domain (rest looked up from reference TRBV7-3 and TRBJ2-1): GAGVSQTPSNKVTEKGKYVELRCDPISGHTALYWYRQSLGQGPEFLIYFQGTGAADDSGLPNDRFFAVRPEGSVSTLKIQRTERGDSAVYLCASSPGTSVYNEQFFGPGTRLTVL.

The rearrangement joins TRBV5-4 to TRBJ1-6, with 8 bases lining up with TRBD1. The V gene's germline CDR1 is SGHNT and CDR2 YYREEE (reference sequence). There are 15 residues in the CDR3. With V trimmed by 2 bases and J by 7 bases, 5 bases remained unmatched. The CDR3 here is CASSFRQGANSPLHF. The CDR3 DNA reads TGTGCCAGCAGCTTCCGCCAGGGGGCAAATTCACCCCTCCACTTT. The full variable domain, its missing parts supplied by reference TRBV5-4 and TRBJ1-6, is ETGVTQSPTHLIKTRGQQVTLRCSSQSGHNTVSWYQQALGQGPQFIFQYYREEENGRGNFPPRFSGLQFPNYSSELNVNALELDDSALYLCASSFRQGANSPLHFGNGTRLTVT.

This clone was counted once. The chain is built from TRBV28 and TRBJ2-6; tentatively, D is TRBD1 (6 bases). Trimming left V 3 bases short and J 4 bases short, with 10 bases between. Germline CDR1 and CDR2: MDHEN and SYDVKM. The CDR3 covers 15 residues. The DNA of the CDR3 is TGTGCCAGCAGTTTGTCAGGGGTAGGGGCCAACGTCCTGACTTTC. Protein sequence: CASSLSGVGANVLTF. Looking up the rest from reference TRBV28 and TRBJ2-6 gives the full variable domain: DVKVTQSSRYLVKRTGEKVFLECVQDMDHENMFWYRQDPGLGLRLIYFSYDVKMKEKGDIPEGYSVSREKKERFSLILESASTNQTSMYLCASSLSGVGANVLTFGAGSRLTVL.